This T cell receptor beta chain originates from a study of cytomegalovirus exposure and HLA in healthy donors. Notes on the study in general: Among the most significant clusters, several appeared linked to common viral pathogens in a later analysis. The number of N-insertions in an Asian-associated ancestry cluster was reportedly below the 666-donor mean in a later analysis.

PCR employed 60 Vbeta and 13 Jbeta primers. TCRdb's copy holds only in-frame clones and misses some; the assay was immunoSEQ multiplex PCR. The table lists 110,000 or so clones, just under 75% of them singletons. This CDR3 comprises 14 residues. Trimming shortened V by 7 bases and J by 2 bases, and 9 bases separated the two germline ends. The germline V gene encodes CDR1 MDHEN and CDR2 SYDVKM. It was healthy bone marrow donors who served as donors. As regards this clone: The antigen remains undetermined.

The source of this sequence is a human donor in good health. The chain combines TRBV28 with TRBJ1-6; D may be TRBD1 (6 bases). Sequences were obtained from PBMCs. CDR3 sequence reads: CASTGAAYNSPLHF. DNA for the CDR3: TGTGCCAGCACAGGGGCCGCCTATAATTCACCCCTCCACTTT.